This TCR beta chain was found in a study of T cell repertoires in cytomegalovirus infection (dated by TCRdb to the late 2010s). Broadly, across the study: The HLA type of each donor mattered for the analysis, because public TCR beta signatures pointed to carriage of CMV infection along with the matching HLA type.

Note on this clonotype: The clone's antigen remains unknown. No clone much larger than this one lies a single base away; base qualities are absent.

Findings and caveats that apply to the study as a whole: In both this cohort and an independent cohort of 352 donors, the cumulative frequency of public TCR beta family members distinguished carriers of CMV infection plus the relevant HLA type. The ex vivo response was dominated by HLA-C-restricted CMV-specific TCR beta clonotypes, and the single most frequent clonotype in two of eight donors was supplied by these HLA-C-restricted clonotypes.

Sequencing was carried out with an Illumina HiSeq 1500. Using fastp at Q25 and MiXCR, TCRdb reprocessed the public reads and kept productive beta chains. Each CDR3 protein gets just one entry, which takes the most common genes and DNA from the rows behind it. The sample table holds about 190,000 distinct CDR3 sequences, of which approximately 30% were seen once. The ten largest clonotypes hold about 28% of the sample. V is trimmed back by 6 bases and J by 4 bases, and the junction contains 3 bases that no gene match accounts for. Sequences SQVTM (CDR1) and ANQGSEA (CDR2) are obtained from the germline V gene. The CDR3 covers 12 residues, taking in both the cysteine and the phenylalanine. CDR3 DNA only is kept here, 36 bases in frame from base 1.

Sequencing used PBMCs. The V and J genes are TRBV29-1 and TRBJ1-1; TRBD1 agrees with 9 junctional bases. The origin of this receptor is a human donor in good health (CMV status not recorded). Some clones in this sample may be carry-over from other donors' samples. The CDR3 corresponds to CSVGTGFTEAFF. At the DNA level, the sequence is TGCAGCGTGGGGACAGGGTTCACTGAAGCTTTCTTT.